Following are 18 T cell receptor beta chains from one sample sequenced in a study of Graves' ophthalmopathy and Graves' hyperthyroidism. Amplification targeted the TCR beta CDR3 regions, with RNA transcripts as the source material. The library came from an HTBI-primed first-round RT-PCR and a second-round multiplex PCR. TCRdb reprocessed the multiplex PCR reads with MiXCR, giving one entry per CDR3 protein. Of 500,000 to 700,000 distinct CDR3 sequences listed, approximately 35% are singletons. The sequencing sample was made of peripheral blood or thyroid tissue (not recorded which). The receptors stem from an adult man with Graves' hyperthyroidism.

There are many counts of this clonotype. This chain connects TRBV7-9 to TRBJ2-2; a weak D match, TRBD2 (5 bases). The CDR3 covers 15 residues. CDR1 and CDR2 (germline): SEHNR, FQNEAQ (reference sequence). V was clipped by 5 bases and J by 4 bases, with 14 bases between them. In DNA form, the CDR3 reads TGTGCCAGCAGCGTCCGGGATCGTGTCACCGGGGAGCTGTTTTTT. Translated, it gives CASSVRDRVTGELFF. The variable domain in full, with the rest retrieved from reference TRBV7-9 and TRBJ2-2, is DTGVSQNPRHKITKRGQNVTFRCDPISEHNRLYWYRQTLGQGPEFLTYFQNEAQLEKSRLLSDRFSAERPKGSFSTLEIQRTEQGDSAMYLCASSVRDRVTGELFFGEGSRLTVL.

This clonotype has ten or more counts. The chain carries TRBV20-1 and TRBJ2-7; TRBD1 aligns across 7 bases. V lost 5 bases to trimming and J lost 4 bases; unmatched junction nucleotides: 14. Germline V lookup: CDR1 DFQATT, CDR2 SNEGSKA (reference sequence). The CDR3 extends over 15 amino acids. Written as DNA, the CDR3 is TGCAGTGCTTACAGCCCGGGACAGATAACTTACGAGCAGTACTTC. It codes for CSAYSPGQITYEQYF.

The chain is built from TRBV3-1 and TRBJ1-1; D perhaps matches TRBD1 (5 bases). CDR3 size: 15 residues. Germline loops: CDR1 LGHDT, CDR2 YNNKEL (reference sequence). V gave up 0 bases and J gave up 4 bases, with 12 bases separating them. CDR3 amino acids: CASSQDNGGSTEAFF. For the CDR3, the DNA is TGTGCCAGCAGCCAAGATAACGGGGGGAGCACTGAAGCTTTCTTT.

A remark on this clonotype: This could be a read error, since a much larger clone is one nucleotide away. The chain couples TRBV7-9 to TRBJ2-2; no clear D gene. Trimming stripped 1 base from V and 1 base from J, with 7 bases between. The CDR3 consists of 15 residues. Germline V gene lookup returns CDR1 SEHNR and CDR2 FQNEAQ (reference sequence). DNA for the CDR3: TGTGCCAGCAGCTTAGTTTTGAGGAACACCGGGGAGCTGTTTTTT. It codes for CASSLVLRNTGELFF.

The chain employs TRBV29-1 and TRBJ1-1; 8 nucleotides align to TRBD1. The CDR3 spans 13 residues. The J segment lost 4 bases and the V segment lost 7 bases, leaving 8 bases of the junction unmatched. Germline assignment: CDR1 SQVTM and CDR2 ANQGSEA. The CDR3 DNA sequence: TGCAGCGCAGGACAGGGTGGAAGCACTGAAGCTTTCTTT. Protein: CSAGQGGSTEAFF.

This clonotype has just a few counts. This chain connects TRBV5-1 to TRBJ1-2, with 11 bases aligning to TRBD1. Per germline, CDR1 SGHRS and CDR2 YFSETQ. This CDR3 has 15 residues. V lost 4 bases and J lost 4; bases outside the gene matches: 6. Written as DNA, the CDR3 is TGCGCCAGCAGCATCGGACAGGGGGCGTTCTATGGCTACACCTTC. It encodes CASSIGQGAFYGYTF.

V gene TRBV24-1 combines with J gene TRBJ2-3; D is possibly TRBD1 (6 bases). V was trimmed by 5 bases and J by 3 bases, leaving 8 bases between them. This CDR3 is built from 13 residues. CDR1 is KGHDR, CDR2 SFDVKD, per germline. The CDR3 DNA is TGTGCCACCAGTGGACAGGTAACAGATACGCAGTATTTT. Protein product: CATSGQVTDTQYF.

To note about this clonotype: One junction end disagrees with the germline gene, perhaps due to a read error. The V gene is TRBV3-1, the J gene TRBJ2-5, with TRBD2 identical over 9 bases. CDR1 and CDR2 from the germline V gene are LGHDT and YNNKEL (reference sequence). The CDR3 has 15 amino acids. The CDR3 DNA reads as TGTGCCAGCAGCCGGTTTCTAGCGGGACAAGAGACCCGGTACTTC. Translated, it gives CASSRFLAGQETRYF.

The V call is TRBV7-2, the J call TRBJ2-7; D might be TRBD1 (5 bases). Trimming cost V 8 bases and J 5 bases, with 28 bases left between them. Germline V gene sequence: CDR1 SGHTA, CDR2 FQGNSA. The CDR3 loop spans 17 amino acids. For the CDR3, the DNA is TGTGCCAGCTCACCACCATTTATTTGGCAGGGTAGCCACGAGCAGTACTTC. Translated, it gives CASSPPFIWQGSHEQYF. Variable domain in full (rest from reference TRBV7-2 and TRBJ2-7): GAGVSQSPSNKVTEKGKDVELRCDPISGHTALYWYRQSLGQGLEFLIYFQGNSAPDKSGLPSDRFSAERTGGSVSTLTIQRTQQEDSAVYLCASSPPFIWQGSHEQYFGPGTRLTVT.

The chain has TRBV6-5 and TRBJ2-2; 9 bases line up with TRBD1. This CDR3 comprises 15 residues. V shed 5 bases and J 4 bases; nucleotides not matched to a gene: 5. Germline V gene sequence: CDR1 MNHEY, CDR2 SVGAGI. The DNA of the CDR3 is TGTGCCAGCAGTATACAGGGGGCGGTCACCGGGGAGCTGTTTTTT. Translated: CASSIQGAVTGELFF.

The rearrangement links TRBV12-3 or TRBV12-4 to TRBJ2-7; TRBD2 matches at 9 bases. Germline trimming cut 8 bases from V and 1 base from J; bases unmatched to any gene: 6. The CDR3 is 14 amino acids. Here the CDR3 DNA reads TGTGCCAGCGCATTAGCGGGAGATTCCTACGAGCAGTACTTC. As protein: CASALAGDSYEQYF.

The rearrangement joins TRBV2 to TRBJ1-5; 7 nucleotides agree with TRBD1. CDR3 length: 17 amino acids. Losses at the gene ends were 2 bases for V and 2 bases for J; bases not matched to a gene: 9. Germline-derived CDR1 and CDR2 are SNHLY and FYNNEI. The CDR3, as DNA: TGTGCCAGCAGTGAAACGGCAGGGGGGAATGGCAATCAGCCCCAGCATTTT. The encoded protein is CASSETAGGNGNQPQHF.

This clonotype was observed a few times. The gene calls are TRBV20-1 and TRBJ2-7; D unclear. Near its end, the DNA agrees better with TRBJ2-1, so the J call may be wrong. Germline V gene sequence: CDR1 DFQATT, CDR2 SNEGSKA (reference sequence). CDR3 size: 12 residues. For the CDR3, the DNA is TGCAGTGCTAGGGAGCGTCGCGATGAGCAGTTCTTC. This encodes CSARERRDEQFF.

Ten or more counts support this clonotype. The J gene is TRBJ2-2, the V gene TRBV24-1; 9 positions agree with TRBD1. The CDR3 totals 16 residues. V lost 7 bases, J lost 3 bases, and 8 bases stayed unmatched. CDR1 is KGHDR and CDR2 is SFDVKD in the germline V gene. CDR3 nucleotide sequence: TGTGCCACCAGCACCGGGACAGGGTATGACACCGGGGAGCTGTTTTTT. Translated: CATSTGTGYDTGELFF.

The gene calls are TRBV9 and TRBJ1-2; TRBD1 matches at 7 bases. Germline values: CDR1 SGDLS, CDR2 YYNGEE. The CDR3 runs to 15 residues. V lost 3 bases and J lost 3; bases outside the gene matches: 8. In nucleotides, the CDR3 is TGTGCCAGCAGCGGCATTGTGGGGACAGACTATGGCTACACCTTC. Amino acids: CASSGIVGTDYGYTF.

This clonotype was seen a handful of times. This sequence joins TRBV19 and TRBJ1-5; no firm D call. Trimming took off 0 bases at V and 3 bases at J, with 6 bases between the two ends. CDR3 length: 14 residues. Per the germline V gene, CDR1 is LNHDA and CDR2 is SQIVND (reference sequence). DNA of the CDR3: TGTGCCAGTAGTATAGACAGTCCCAATCAGCCCCAGCATTTT. Translation gives CASSIDSPNQPQHF.

As to this clonotype: This may come from a read error, since a much larger clone is one base off. The chain recombines TRBV25-1 with TRBJ1-5, with a tentative D call TRBD1 (6 bases). From germline, CDR1 is MGHDK and CDR2 SYGVNS. The CDR3 extends over 16 amino acids. The CDR3 nucleotides read TGTACCAGCAGTGTAAAGGGGGAGGGGAGCAATCAGCCCCAGCATTTT. This codes for CTSSVKGEGSNQPQHF.

The chain is built from TRBV9 and TRBJ1-3; a weak D match, TRBD1 (5 bases). Trimming cost V 3 bases and J 3 bases, with 19 bases left between them. The CDR3 runs to 17 residues. CDR1 SGDLS and CDR2 YYNGEE come from the germline V gene. The CDR3, as DNA: TGTGCCAGCAGCGGACACCTAGAGGACACGATTGGAAACACCATATATTTT. Its protein is CASSGHLEDTIGNTIYF. The full variable domain, its missing parts supplied by reference TRBV9 and TRBJ1-3, is DSGVTQTPKHLITATGQRVTLRCSPRSGDLSVYWYQQSLDQGLQFLIQYYNGEERAKGNILERFSAQQFPDLHSELNLSSLELGDSALYFCASSGHLEDTIGNTIYFGEGSWLTVV.